The T cell receptor (beta chain) under discussion was sequenced for a study of vaccination effects on CD4 cells after COVID-19 (dated by TCRdb to between 2021 and 2024). Context from the whole study: In the ViraFEST assay, PBMC were stimulated with viral peptide pools, and antigen-specific CD4+ T cell clonotypes were then identified by expansion using TCR sequencing. Cultures from other donors in the study were sequenced with the Oncomine TCR Beta short-read assay on an Illumina iSeq 100. Fewer than 2.5 million PBMC per well were cultured in IMDM with roughly 5% human AB serum, 7.5 to 10 IU/ml IL-2 and gentamicin, plus 10 ug/ml peptides. Two doses of either the BNT162b2 or the mRNA-1273 mRNA SARS-CoV-2 vaccine were administered to participants. In both COVID-19 convalescent patients and infection-naive vaccine recipients, the study compared SARS-CoV-2 spike-specific CD4+ TCR repertoires from before mRNA vaccination with those from after it. Altogether, roughly 10 COVID-19 convalescent patients and 4 SARS-CoV-2-naive healthy vaccine recipients made up the full study. Results and caveats for the whole study, not just this receptor: In healthy vaccine recipients, vaccine-induced clones were almost all SARS-CoV-2 mono-reactive, with only 1 of 255 being cross-reactive with common cold coronaviruses. The study was limited by a small number of convalescent patients and lacked early post-infection timepoints. At late post-vaccination timepoints, both infection-induced and vaccine-induced clones showed marked clonal contraction, consistent with waning T cell responses.

Trimming takes 7 bases from V and 0 bases from J, and the germline ends sit 14 bases apart. Including the terminal cysteine and phenylalanine, the CDR3 comprises 15 residues. Just CDR3 DNA is preserved here, 45 bases in frame from base 1. Reading the germline V gene (reference sequence) gives CDR1 LNHDA and CDR2 SQIVND. Details on this clone: Its antigen target is currently unknown. The input lacks base qualities; no much larger clone sits a single base away.

The method was the immunoSEQ multiplex PCR assay. DNA from the cultured, isolated CD4+ T cells was subjected to TCR beta CDR3 sequencing. The authors' pipeline ran thus. Non-productive TCR sequences were discarded, and reads were trimmed to the CDR3 region, with only CDR3s of 7 or more amino acids retained. Antigen-specific clonotypes were identified using the MANAFEST web app by comparison of expansion in peptide wells against reference cultures. Positive clones required FDR<0.05 expansion versus reference and all other wells, odds ratio above 5, and frequency above 0.1% in two replicate wells. Clonotypes significantly expanded in SARS-CoV-2 spike wells and in at least one common cold coronavirus spike condition were defined as cross-reactive. CDR3 similarity was assessed by Levenshtein distance using the stringdist R package, and unrooted trees were constructed with ape in R 3.6.1. In its TCRdb copy, this immuneACCESS table keeps in-frame sequences only and misses some clones. Where compared with another copy, unresolved V genes explain less than half of these, and the others have no known cause. The V and J calls and clone size come from that table; D and trimming were worked out from the DNA. The sample contains about 72,000 clones, approximately 77% of them found a single time. The ten largest clones represent roughly 1.9% of the sample.

After 10 days of culture, CD4+ T cells were isolated with the EasySep CD4+ T cell isolation kit. None of the healthy vaccine recipients had a prior SARS-CoV-2 infection, which was confirmed by nucleocapsid antibody tests that came back negative both before and after vaccination. On days 3 and 7, half of the culture medium was replaced with fresh IL-2-containing medium. Unless noted otherwise, every peptide stimulation condition was grown in triplicate wells. Using Ficoll-Paque Plus gradient centrifugation, PBMC were separated from whole blood and then either used fresh or cryopreserved at -140C. The QIAamp micro DNA kit was used to extract genomic DNA from the cultured CD4+ T cells.

The sequence is built from TRBV19 and TRBJ2-3; tentative D gene TRBD1, with 6 bases matching. The sequence was obtained from a human donor who received a COVID-19 vaccine. The sequenced sample was CD4+ T cells from PBMCs cultured without peptide, obtained before COVID-19 vaccination. The DNA sequence is as follows: TGTGCCAGTACCACGGCAGGGGAGAGCACAGATACGCAGTATTTT. The encoded protein is CASTTAGESTDTQYF. The entire variable domain, with the stretches around the CDR3 drawn from the reference TRBV19 and TRBJ2-3 proteins, is DGGITQSPKYLFRKEGQNVTLSCEQNLNHDAMYWYRQDPGQGLRLIYYSQIVNDFQKGDIAEGYSVSREKKESFPLTVTSAQKNPTAFYLCASTTAGESTDTQYFGPGTRLTVL.